Each of the 29 T cell receptor beta chains below was sequenced from the same sample in a study of blood T cells in healthy people across ages. The authors ran a second PCR of about 6 to 11 cycles using a sample-barcoded 5' primer and a J-beta primer mix. TCRdb reprocessed the 5' RACE reads via MiXCR and lists one record per CDR3 protein. The sample holds about 640,000 distinct CDR3 sequences; 58% are singletons and the top ten take approximately 37%. The material sequenced was blood. All receptors come from a man in his sixties in good health.

This chain connects TRBV7-9 to TRBJ1-2, with 8 bases matching TRBD1. V shed 5 bases and J 7 bases; nucleotides not matched to a gene: 6. The CDR3 totals 13 residues. Germline CDR1 and CDR2: SEHNR and FQNEAQ (reference sequence). CDR3 in DNA: TGTGCCAGCAGCACGGGACAGGCAAGTGGCTACACCTTC. Its protein is CASSTGQASGYTF.

There are a few counts of this clonotype. The rearrangement joins TRBV18 to TRBJ1-2; D is ambiguous. CDR3 length equals 13 residues. Trimming cost V 3 bases and J 7 bases, with 12 bases left between them. From germline, CDR1 is KGHSH and CDR2 LQKENI. The CDR3 coding sequence is TGTGCCAGCTCACCCACACCTGAGGGTGGCTACACCTTC. Translation: CASSPTPEGGYTF.

This clonotype was counted only a few times. The genes are TRBV4-1 and TRBJ1-2; TRBD1 is a possible D gene (6 bases). Trimming stripped 1 base from V and 2 bases from J, with 11 bases between. Germline CDR1 reads MGHRA; CDR2 reads YSYEKL. The CDR3 runs 15 residues. CDR3 amino acids: CASSQVDRNNYGYTF. In DNA form, the CDR3 reads TGCGCCAGCAGCCAAGTGGACAGAAACAACTATGGCTACACCTTC.

The chain combines TRBV20-1 with TRBJ2-2; TRBD1 matches 10 bases. CDR3 size: 16 residues. V shed 0 bases and J 3 bases; nucleotides not matched to a gene: 4. The germline CDR1 and CDR2 sequences are DFQATT and SNEGSKA (reference sequence). CDR3 sequence reads: CSARDIGQGDTGELFF. The CDR3 coding sequence is TGCAGTGCTAGAGATATTGGACAGGGGGACACCGGGGAGCTGTTTTTT.

The rearrangement joins TRBV25-1 to TRBJ2-7, with D possibly being TRBD2 (6 bases). The CDR3 length is 16 residues. The germline V gene has CDR1 MGHDK and CDR2 SYGVNS. V was pared by 3 bases and J by 0 bases, with 15 bases between. The CDR3 spells CASSDWGVASSYEQYF. CDR3 nucleotide sequence: TGTGCCAGCAGTGATTGGGGGGTTGCCAGCTCCTACGAGCAGTACTTC.

The rearrangement uses TRBV6-2 or TRBV6-3 and TRBJ2-3, with D possibly matching TRBD2 (6 bases). Germline-derived CDR1 and CDR2 are MNHEY and SVGEGT. V lost 8 bases and J lost 6, with 15 bases in between. CDR3 length: 13 amino acids. This CDR3 is CASRSLGGDTQYF. CDR3 sequence (DNA): TGTGCCAGCCGTTCCCTTGGGGGGGATACGCAGTATTTT.

The chain recombines TRBV5-1 with TRBJ2-3; 10 bases align to TRBD2. The CDR3 totals 15 residues. Unmatched junction bases numbered 4, after V lost 0 bases and J lost 6 bases. The germline V gene encodes CDR1 SGHRS and CDR2 YFSETQ. CDR3 sequence reads: CASSLGGLAADTQYF. The CDR3 nucleotides are TGCGCCAGCAGCTTGGGAGGACTAGCGGCGGATACGCAGTATTTT.

The rearrangement joins TRBV24-1 to TRBJ2-1; D remains unclear. V lost 12 bases to trimming and J lost 7 bases, with 12 bases between them. The CDR3 loop spans 11 amino acids. CDR1 and CDR2 from the germline V gene are KGHDR and SFDVKD. The CDR3 loop reads CADPLGNEQFF. CDR3 in DNA: TGTGCCGATCCACTGGGGAATGAGCAGTTCTTC.

This clonotype showed up just a few times. The gene calls are TRBV11-3 and TRBJ1-1, with TRBD1 matching over 9 bases. Germline loops: CDR1 SGHNT, CDR2 YENEEA. The CDR3 loop spans 15 amino acids. The trim removed 5 bases at V and 5 bases at J, leaving 9 bases unmatched. CDR3 DNA: TGTGCCAGCAGCCTCGGGACAGGGAAGGGAACTGAAGCTTTCTTT. This encodes CASSLGTGKGTEAFF.

Here the CDR3 DNA reads TGCGCCAGCAGTTCGCTAGCGCCCGGCTACAATGAGCAGTTCTTC. Residues: CASSSLAPGYNEQFF. The J gene is TRBJ2-1, the V gene TRBV5-1; D possibly corresponds to TRBD2 (6 bases). With 5 bases removed from V and 3 bases from J, the gap between germline ends came to 15 bases. The germline V gene has CDR1 SGHRS and CDR2 YFSETQ. The CDR3 length is 15 residues.

This clonotype was picked up one time. CDR3 in amino acids: CASSRLAGTQETQYF. The CDR3 DNA is TGTGCCAGCAGCCGACTAGCCGGGACCCAAGAGACCCAGTACTTC. The chain combines TRBV4-2 with TRBJ2-5; 7 bases match TRBD2. V was clipped by 4 bases and J by 1 base; unmatched bases: 6. This CDR3 contains 15 residues. Germline V lookup: CDR1 LGHNA, CDR2 YNFKEQ.

This clonotype was found many times. The chain is built from TRBV29-1 and TRBJ1-5; D is unclear. The CDR3 runs 13 residues. Germline CDR1 is SQVTM and CDR2 is ANQGSEA. V shed 4 bases and J shed 4 bases, with 11 bases lying between them. In DNA, the CDR3 is TGCAGCGTTGCCGGAAGCCCTAATCAGCCCCAGCATTTT. Translating gives CSVAGSPNQPQHF.

The chain recombines TRBV4-1 with TRBJ1-4; 9 nucleotides match TRBD1. Germline lookup yields CDR1 MGHRA and CDR2 YSYEKL. The CDR3 spans 16 residues. After removal of 3 bases from V and 8 bases from J, the junction contained 10 bases not matched to a gene. CDR3 nucleotide sequence: TGCGCCAGCAGCCAGGAACCGGGACAGGGTAGCGAAAAACTGTTTTTT. As protein: CASSQEPGQGSEKLFF.

The rearrangement uses TRBV20-1 and TRBJ2-1, with a tentative D call TRBD2 (5 bases). The J call may not be correct, given that the DNA end is closer to TRBJ2-7. This CDR3 spans 16 amino acids. CDR1 and CDR2 (germline): DFQATT, SNEGSKA (reference sequence). The DNA for the CDR3 is TGCAGTGCTAGAGATGTGGGAGCCCGAACCTACAATGAGCAGTACTTC. It encodes CSARDVGARTYNEQYF.

This clonotype was seen only a few times. V gene TRBV20-1 combines with J gene TRBJ2-4, with 8 nucleotides matching TRBD2. The CDR3 has 13 amino acids. Germline V gene sequence: CDR1 DFQATT, CDR2 SNEGSKA (reference sequence). V trimming: 6 bases; J trimming: 8 bases; junction bases outside the gene matches: 9. The CDR3 spells CSAPGLGVDIQYF. The CDR3 bases are TGCAGTGCGCCGGGACTAGGAGTAGACATTCAGTACTTC.

This clonotype has only a few counts. The rearrangement joins TRBV20-1 to TRBJ2-4; D gene uncertain. The V end lost 0 bases, the J end lost 3 bases, and 12 bases lay between the germline ends. The germline V gene has CDR1 DFQATT and CDR2 SNEGSKA (reference sequence). This CDR3 has 15 amino acids. The DNA for the CDR3 is TGCAGTGCTAGAGAGGGTAGCCCGGGCAAAAACATTCAGTACTTC. Translation: CSAREGSPGKNIQYF.

This clonotype turned up a few times. Germline is not matched at one junction end, which may reflect a read error. The chain combines TRBV6-1 with TRBJ1-2; D gene unclear. CDR1 is MNHNS and CDR2 is SASEGT in the germline V gene. The CDR3 is made up of 13 amino acids. The CDR3: CACSEDSYYGYTF. The CDR3, as DNA: TGTGCCTGCAGTGAAGACTCCTACTATGGCTACACCTTC.

This chain uses TRBV18 with TRBJ2-1, with D perhaps TRBD2 (6 bases). Trimming took off 0 bases at V and 6 bases at J, with 9 bases between the two ends. CDR1 and CDR2 from the germline V gene are KGHSH and LQKENI. The CDR3 is made up of 14 amino acids. CDR3 loop: CASSPPRTINEQFF. The DNA for the CDR3 is TGTGCCAGCTCACCACCGAGGACTATCAATGAGCAGTTCTTC.

V is TRBV6-2 or TRBV6-3 and J is TRBJ1-5, with 9 nucleotides matching TRBD1. There are 15 residues in the CDR3. The J segment lost 6 bases and the V segment lost 7 bases, leaving 10 bases of the junction unmatched. The germline CDR1 and CDR2 sequences are MNHEY and SVGEGT. Here the CDR3 DNA reads TGTGCCAGCACCTCGGGACAGGGTCTAGGTCAGCCCCAGCATTTT. It specifies CASTSGQGLGQPQHF.

The CDR3 DNA reads as TGTGCCAGCAGCTTAACTCTGGACAGAATACCAAATGAGCAGTTCTTC. Protein product: CASSLTLDRIPNEQFF. The chain uses TRBV7-2 and TRBJ2-1; D is perhaps TRBD1 (6 bases). Between the trimmed V and J ends, which lost 2 bases and 7 bases, there was a span of 18 bases. CDR1 and CDR2 from the germline V gene are SGHTA and FQGNSA. CDR3 length equals 16 residues.

The chain employs TRBV6-2 or TRBV6-3 and TRBJ2-2; the D is unclear. Germline V CDR1 and CDR2: MNHEY, SVGEGT. The V and J ends lost 6 bases and 3 bases respectively, with 8 bases between them. CDR3 size: 13 residues. This CDR3 is CASRGSDTGELFF. The CDR3 coding sequence is TGTGCCAGCAGGGGAAGCGACACCGGGGAGCTGTTTTTT.

The chain has TRBV29-1 and TRBJ2-1; 9 bases fit TRBD1. Germline V lookup: CDR1 SQVTM, CDR2 ANQGSEA. The V and J ends lost 6 bases and 7 bases, in that order; junction bases with no gene match: 13. The CDR3 contains 15 residues. CDR3 loop: CSVSPLGTGNNEQFF. CDR3 bases: TGCAGCGTGAGCCCCTTGGGGACAGGGAATAATGAGCAGTTCTTC.

This clonotype was recorded many times. This sequence joins TRBV5-1 and TRBJ1-2, with 8 bases that match TRBD1. V lost 4 bases to trimming and J lost 4 bases; unmatched junction nucleotides: 6. The germline gives CDR1 SGHRS, CDR2 YFSETQ. The CDR3 length is 14 residues. The CDR3: CASSPGQGGYGYTF. CDR3 sequence (DNA): TGCGCCAGCAGCCCTGGACAGGGCGGCTATGGCTACACCTTC.

J is TRBJ1-2 and V is TRBV14, with 8 bases fitting TRBD1. The junction had 7 bases not matched to a gene; V was cut back by 0 bases and J by 7 bases. The CDR3 covers 15 residues. Germline V gene lookup returns CDR1 SGHDN and CDR2 FVKESK. CDR3: CASSQERTGTSGYTF. CDR3 coding DNA: TGTGCCAGCAGCCAAGAGCGGACAGGGACCTCTGGCTACACCTTC.

The genes are TRBV7-2 and TRBJ2-5; TRBD1 matches at 8 bases. Matching the DNA end better, TRBJ2-7 makes the J call doubtful. Germline loops: CDR1 SGHTA, CDR2 FQGNSA. The CDR3 is 15 amino acids. CDR3 in DNA: TGTGCCAGCAGCTTATACGGACAGGGCCGCTACGAGCAGTACTTC. It encodes CASSLYGQGRYEQYF.

This clonotype was recorded only once. The J gene is TRBJ2-2, the V gene TRBV5-5; tentatively, D is TRBD2 (5 bases). Germline lookup yields CDR1 SGHKS and CDR2 YYEKEE (reference sequence). V lost 1 base, J lost 3 bases, and 13 bases lay in between. The CDR3 spans 16 residues. The CDR3 spells CASSLSPGRDTGELFF. The DNA for the CDR3 is TGTGCCAGCAGCTTGTCCCCTGGGCGGGACACCGGGGAGCTGTTTTTT.

The chain joins TRBV5-1 to TRBJ2-1; 8 bases line up with TRBD2. Germline CDR1 SGHRS, CDR2 YFSETQ. This CDR3 comprises 14 residues. V lost 4 bases, J lost 7 bases, and 7 bases stayed unmatched. DNA of the CDR3: TGCGCCAGCAGCCGAAGCGGGGGTCAAAATGAGCAGTTCTTC. Amino acids: CASSRSGGQNEQFF.

The chain combines TRBV12-3 or TRBV12-4 with TRBJ2-7, with TRBD2 matching 7 bases. TRBJ2-5 matches the DNA end more closely, so the J call is doubtful. The CDR3 spans 16 residues. CDR3: CASSPQKRGDGETQYF. CDR3 coding DNA: TGTGCCAGCAGTCCCCAGAAGCGGGGAGACGGAGAGACCCAGTACTTC.

The chain employs TRBV28 and TRBJ2-1; the D is unclear. The CDR3 consists of 13 residues. Germline CDR1 and CDR2: MDHEN and SYDVKM. Trimming took 3 bases from V and 5 from J, leaving 8 bases between them. Written as DNA, the CDR3 is TGTGCCAGCAGTTTTAGCAGCGACAATGAGCAGTTCTTC. This encodes CASSFSSDNEQFF.